Below, 25 T cell receptor beta chains from the same sample are listed, as sequenced in a study of CD8 T cells in ankylosing spondylitis. Whole-study findings and limits: One TCR beta motif, made up of about 8 highly homologous variants, appeared characteristic of ankylosing spondylitis blood.

These receptors are not linked to any known antigen. TCRdb passed the 5' RACE reads through MiXCR, listing each CDR3 protein once. This table has under 150,000 distinct CDR3 sequences, 17% appearing once. Sequenced material: blood, either unsorted or a sorted T cell fraction (not recorded which). The origin of the receptors is a male donor with ankylosing spondylitis.

The chain joins TRBV7-8 to TRBJ2-2; D remains ambiguous. V lost 3 bases, J lost 4 bases, and 12 bases lay in between. In germline, CDR1 is SGHVS, CDR2 FQNEAQ. The CDR3 contains 15 residues. CDR3 coding DNA: TGTGCCAGCAGCTTTTACACCTCAAGCACCGGGGAGCTGTTTTTT. This gives the protein CASSFYTSSTGELFF.

This chain connects TRBV12-5 to TRBJ2-1; 9 bases are shared with TRBD2. J gave up 0 bases and V 4 bases, and 7 bases lay outside the gene matches. This CDR3 has 17 residues. The germline V gene has CDR1 LGHNT and CDR2 FRNRAP. In DNA, the CDR3 is TGTGCTAGTGGTTACTTTCTAGCGGGGAGCTCCTACAATGAGCAGTTCTTC. Its translation is CASGYFLAGSSYNEQFF.

This clonotype was observed a handful of times. The chain employs TRBV24-1 and TRBJ2-5; no clear D. V was pared by 7 bases and J by 5 bases, with 13 bases between. This CDR3 has 13 residues. CDR1 KGHDR and CDR2 SFDVKD come from the germline V gene. The CDR3 region is CATSDPPAETQYF. Here the CDR3 DNA reads TGTGCCACCAGCGACCCGCCAGCTGAGACCCAGTACTTC.

This sequence joins TRBV29-1 and TRBJ2-2; a weak D match, TRBD1 (6 bases). Deletions cut 4 bases from V and 5 bases from J, with 11 bases between. CDR1 is SQVTM, CDR2 ANQGSEA, per germline. CDR3 length: 13 amino acids. For the CDR3, the DNA is TGCAGCGTTGGGCAGGGGATGACCGGGGAGCTGTTTTTT. Protein sequence: CSVGQGMTGELFF.

The rearrangement joins TRBV1 to TRBJ1-1. TRBV1 is annotated as a pseudogene. CDR3 size: 13 residues. The CDR3 loop is CTSSHQENTEAFF. The CDR3 DNA follows: TGCACCAGCAGCCACCAGGAGAACACTGAAGCTTTCTTT.

This clonotype was detected a few times. The genes are TRBV2 and TRBJ2-6; D perhaps matches TRBD1 (5 bases). CDR3 length: 15 amino acids. Trimming took off 7 bases at V and 0 bases at J, with 10 bases between the two ends. Per the germline V gene, CDR1 is SNHLY and CDR2 is FYNNEI. As DNA, the CDR3 is TGTGCCAGCATCCAGGGTAGCTCTGGGGCCAACGTCCTGACTTTC. As protein: CASIQGSSGANVLTF.

The chain carries TRBV27 and TRBJ1-1, with D hard to call. Trimming stripped 4 bases from V and 6 bases from J, with 12 bases between. Germline V lookup: CDR1 MNHEY, CDR2 SMNVEV (reference sequence). The CDR3 is made up of 13 amino acids. Written as DNA, the CDR3 is TGTGCCAGCAGTTCAGTCGTGCGACCTGAAGCTTTCTTT. Amino acids: CASSSVVRPEAFF.

The chain recombines TRBV18 with TRBJ2-7, with D possibly being TRBD1 (6 bases). The CDR3 runs to 16 residues. Germline V gives CDR1 KGHSH, CDR2 LQKENI. The ends were cut back, 0 bases at V and 0 bases at J, with 12 bases in the middle. The CDR3 DNA sequence: TGTGCCAGCTCACCACCGAACAGGGCGAGCTCCTACGAGCAGTACTTC. Protein: CASSPPNRASSYEQYF.

The chain joins TRBV12-3 or TRBV12-4 to TRBJ2-7, with 10 positions matching TRBD2. This CDR3 contains 14 residues. V was pared by 5 bases and J by 2 bases, with 3 bases of the junction left unmatched. The CDR3 reads CASSPLAGAYEQYF. DNA of the CDR3: TGTGCCAGCAGTCCCCTAGCGGGAGCCTACGAGCAGTACTTC.

The genes are TRBV2 and TRBJ1-4; D is ambiguous. The CDR3 sequence is 12 residues long. CDR1 is SNHLY and CDR2 is FYNNEI in the germline V gene. Trimming removed 10 bases from V and 1 base from J, with 7 bases in between. CDR3 loop: CATELTNEKLFF. The CDR3 nucleotides read TGTGCCACGGAGTTAACTAATGAAAAACTGTTTTTT.

This clonotype was observed a few times. The chain employs TRBV6-1 and TRBJ1-2; the D gene is possibly TRBD1 (6 bases). CDR1 and CDR2 from the germline V gene are MNHNS and SASEGT. The V gene lost 8 bases and the J gene lost 4 bases, with 17 bases spanning the gap. CDR3 length equals 14 residues. Here the CDR3 DNA reads TGTGCCAGCGGAAAACAGGGAGGGGGCTATGGCTACACCTTC. The encoded protein is CASGKQGGGYGYTF.

Only a few counts were recorded for this clonotype. The chain carries TRBV7-8 and TRBJ2-3, with 10 nucleotides matching TRBD2. This CDR3 has 16 amino acids. J was trimmed by 6 bases and V by 4 bases; bases with no gene match: 10. Looked up from germline, CDR1 is SGHVS and CDR2 is FQNEAQ. For the CDR3, the DNA is TGTGCCAGCAGCTACCCGATCAGCGGGAGGGTGGATACGCAGTATTTT. This gives the protein CASSYPISGRVDTQYF.

J is TRBJ2-7 and V is TRBV7-9; D is perhaps TRBD1 or TRBD2 (5 bases each). This CDR3 comprises 13 residues. V lost 5 bases to trimming and J lost 2 bases, with 10 bases between them. Germline CDR1 and CDR2: SEHNR and FQNEAQ (reference sequence). The CDR3 loop reads CASSKGTTYEQYF. The CDR3 DNA follows: TGTGCCAGCAGCAAAGGGACCACCTACGAGCAGTACTTC.

This clonotype was detected many times. The chain uses TRBV5-1 and TRBJ2-2; D is unclear. Trimming took 3 bases from V and 6 from J, leaving 9 bases between them. Germline CDR1 reads SGHRS; CDR2 reads YFSETQ. The CDR3 loop spans 13 amino acids. This CDR3 is CASSSVSPGELFF. CDR3 nucleotide sequence: TGCGCCAGCAGCTCAGTCTCACCCGGGGAGCTGTTTTTT. Full variable domain (rest looked up from reference TRBV5-1 and TRBJ2-2): KAGVTQTPRYLIKTRGQQVTLSCSPISGHRSVSWYQQTPGQGLQFLFEYFSETQRNKGNFPGRFSGRQFSNSRSEMNVSTLELGDSALYLCASSSVSPGELFFGEGSRLTVL.

The J gene is TRBJ1-3, the V gene TRBV9; D gene unclear. V was trimmed by 3 bases and J by 0 bases, leaving 10 bases between them. The CDR3 spans 15 residues. Germline lookup yields CDR1 SGDLS and CDR2 YYNGEE. The CDR3 nucleotides are TGTGCCAGCAGCGGGGCTTGGGACTCTGGAAACACCATATATTTT. Protein: CASSGAWDSGNTIYF.

The CDR3 here is CASSVARAVNTGELFF. DNA of the CDR3: TGTGCCAGCAGCGTAGCACGGGCAGTTAACACCGGGGAGCTGTTTTTT. The chain combines TRBV9 with TRBJ2-2; D not certain. CDR1 and CDR2 from the germline V gene are SGDLS and YYNGEE. The CDR3 is 16 amino acids. With 0 bases removed from V and 2 bases from J, the gap between germline ends came to 11 bases.

This rearrangement joins TRBV4-3 to TRBJ2-1, with D possibly being TRBD2 (6 bases). The CDR3 is made up of 16 amino acids. The germline CDR1 and CDR2 sequences are LGHNA and YSLEER. V was trimmed by 1 base and J by 2 bases, leaving 12 bases between them. The CDR3 protein is CASSQARELAYNEQFF. CDR3 bases: TGCGCCAGCAGCCAAGCACGGGAGCTCGCCTACAATGAGCAGTTCTTC.

This CDR3 is CASSRGTDTQYF. The CDR3 DNA reads TGTGCCAGCAGCCGCGGAACAGATACGCAGTATTTT. This rearrangement joins TRBV7-9 to TRBJ2-3; D is undetermined. V was trimmed by 5 bases and J by 3 bases, leaving 6 bases between them. This CDR3 has 12 amino acids. Germline values: CDR1 SEHNR, CDR2 FQNEAQ (reference sequence).

This clonotype was seen a few times. V usage is TRBV7-9 and J usage is TRBJ2-2; D is ambiguous. Trimming stripped 1 base from V and 9 bases from J, with 6 bases between. The CDR3 is 12 residues long. The germline CDR1 and CDR2 sequences are SEHNR and FQNEAQ (reference sequence). CDR3 in DNA: TGTGCCAGCAGCTTAGGGTTCCGGGAGCTGTTTTTT. Translated: CASSLGFRELFF.

A few counts support this clonotype. This chain uses TRBV24-1 with TRBJ2-1; D remains ambiguous. V was trimmed by 10 bases and J by 8 bases, leaving 11 bases between them. The length of the CDR3 is 11 residues. Germline V gene sequence: CDR1 KGHDR, CDR2 SFDVKD. In DNA, the CDR3 is TGTGCCACGGAGCTGTTCGATGAGCAGTTCTTC. Translation gives CATELFDEQFF.

V usage is TRBV9 and J usage is TRBJ1-1; a possible D gene is TRBD1 (6 bases). V lost 1 base and J 0 bases, leaving 10 bases between the germline ends. Germline lookup yields CDR1 SGDLS and CDR2 YYNGEE. The CDR3 is 15 residues long. This CDR3 is CASSVTGNVNTEAFF. The CDR3 nucleotides are TGTGCCAGCAGCGTAACAGGGAACGTGAACACTGAAGCTTTCTTT.

The table lists this clonotype with a few counts. This rearrangement joins TRBV24-1 to TRBJ2-3, with 8 bases matching TRBD2. The J segment lost 2 bases and the V segment lost 0 bases, leaving 9 bases of the junction unmatched. The germline gives CDR1 KGHDR, CDR2 SFDVKD. The CDR3 covers 18 residues. The CDR3 DNA follows: TGTGCCACCAGTGATTTGTCCATAGCGGGGAAAGTCACAGATACGCAGTATTTT. The encoded protein is CATSDLSIAGKVTDTQYF.

This clonotype was seen repeatedly, ten times or more. The V gene is TRBV6-2 or TRBV6-3, the J gene TRBJ2-7, with D perhaps matching TRBD1 (6 bases). Germline values: CDR1 MNHEY, CDR2 SVGEGT. V was cut by 4 bases and J by 0 bases, with 13 bases left in between. The CDR3 runs to 15 residues. CDR3 protein: CASSSPGTNSYEQYF. The CDR3 DNA is TGTGCCAGCAGTTCGCCCGGGACAAACTCCTACGAGCAGTACTTC.

The chain combines TRBV29-1 with TRBJ1-2; 8 positions match TRBD1. The CDR3 covers 15 residues. Germline V gene data show CDR1 as SQVTM and CDR2 as ANQGSEA. The V and J ends lost 2 bases and 5 bases, in that order; junction bases with no gene match: 10. The CDR3 region has the DNA TGCAGCGTTGAATTCTCGCAGGGGGCTTGGTATGGCTACACCTTC. It is translated as CSVEFSQGAWYGYTF.

A note on this clonotype: A read error may produce the germline difference seen at one junction end. This chain connects TRBV20-1 to TRBJ2-5, with D perhaps being TRBD1 or TRBD2 (6 bases each). The CDR3 sequence is 17 residues long. Germline V gene sequence: CDR1 DFQATT, CDR2 SNEGSKA (reference sequence). CDR3 nucleotides: TGCTGTGCTAGTTATAAACGAGGGGGGACAAGGCACAAGACCCAGTACTTC. Its translation: CCASYKRGGTRHKTQYF.